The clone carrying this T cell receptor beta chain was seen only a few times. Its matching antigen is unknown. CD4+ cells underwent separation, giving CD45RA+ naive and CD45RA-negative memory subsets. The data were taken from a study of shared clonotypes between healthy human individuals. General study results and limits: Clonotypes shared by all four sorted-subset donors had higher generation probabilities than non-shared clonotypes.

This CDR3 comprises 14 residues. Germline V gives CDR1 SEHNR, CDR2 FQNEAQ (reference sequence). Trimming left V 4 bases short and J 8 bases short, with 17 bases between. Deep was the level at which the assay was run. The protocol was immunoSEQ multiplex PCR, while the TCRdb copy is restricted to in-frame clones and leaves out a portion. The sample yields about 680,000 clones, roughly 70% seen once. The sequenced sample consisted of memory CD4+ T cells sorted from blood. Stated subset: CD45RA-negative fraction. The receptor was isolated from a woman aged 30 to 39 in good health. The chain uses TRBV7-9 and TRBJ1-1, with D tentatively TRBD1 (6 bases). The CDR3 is CASSSRGRTSEAFF. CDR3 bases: TGTGCCAGCAGCTCAAGGGGGAGAACCTCCGAAGCTTTCTTT.